This passage covers 13 T cell receptor beta chains from one sample sequenced in a study of T cell changes during pregnancy in multiple sclerosis. TCRdb's copy holds only in-frame clones and misses some; the assay was immunoSEQ multiplex PCR. The repertoire includes 50,000 to 65,000 clones, approximately 90% of them detected once, and approximately 1.2% sits in the top ten. The source was peripheral blood, collected in the second trimester of pregnancy. These TCRs come from a female donor with multiple sclerosis, enrolled in a pregnancy study.

The chain couples TRBV28 to TRBJ2-5; 7 positions match TRBD1. J was trimmed by 2 bases and V by 8 bases; bases with no gene match: 8. The length of the CDR3 is 14 residues. Per germline, CDR1 MDHEN and CDR2 SYDVKM. The CDR3 nucleotides read TGTGCCAGCGGAGACAGGGTACTACAAGAGACCCAGTACTTC. It yields the protein CASGDRVLQETQYF. The full variable domain, with the rest looked up from reference TRBV28 and TRBJ2-5, is DVKVTQSSRYLVKRTGEKVFLECVQDMDHENMFWYRQDPGLGLRLIYFSYDVKMKEKGDIPEGYSVSREKKERFSLILESASTNQTSMYLCASGDRVLQETQYFGPGTRLLVL.

The rearrangement uses TRBV7-9 and TRBJ1-1; the D is unclear. Looked up from germline, CDR1 is SEHNR and CDR2 is FQNEAQ (reference sequence). V was clipped by 4 bases and J by 4 bases, with 16 bases between them. This CDR3 is built from 15 residues. The CDR3 protein is CASSSLLGDLTEAFF. DNA for the CDR3: TGTGCCAGCAGCTCGCTACTCGGAGACCTCACTGAAGCTTTCTTT. Looking up the rest from reference TRBV7-9 and TRBJ1-1 gives the full variable domain: DTGVSQNPRHKITKRGQNVTFRCDPISEHNRLYWYRQTLGQGPEFLTYFQNEAQLEKSRLLSDRFSAERPKGSFSTLEIQRTEQGDSAMYLCASSSLLGDLTEAFFGQGTRLTVV.

The chain couples TRBV30 to TRBJ1-2, with 7 bases that match TRBD1. CDR3 length equals 13 residues. J lost 1 base, V lost 4 bases, and 3 bases had no gene match. Looked up from germline, CDR1 is GTSNPN and CDR2 is SVGIG (reference sequence). Here the CDR3 reads CAWTGTVNYGYTF. Written as DNA, the CDR3 is TGTGCCTGGACCGGGACAGTTAACTATGGCTACACCTTC.

This sequence joins TRBV9 and TRBJ2-3; the D is unclear. Germline V gene sequence: CDR1 SGDLS, CDR2 YYNGEE. The length of the CDR3 is 13 residues. V lost 4 bases, J lost 0 bases, and 6 bases lay in between. CDR3 amino acids: CASSSTSTDTQYF. Written as DNA, the CDR3 is TGTGCCAGCAGCTCTACTAGCACAGATACGCAGTATTTT. The complete variable domain, with remaining parts taken from reference TRBV9 and TRBJ2-3, reads DSGVTQTPKHLITATGQRVTLRCSPRSGDLSVYWYQQSLDQGLQFLIQYYNGEERAKGNILERFSAQQFPDLHSELNLSSLELGDSALYFCASSSTSTDTQYFGPGTRLTVL.

The rearrangement joins TRBV28 to TRBJ1-2, with TRBD1 as a possible D gene (6 bases). This CDR3 contains 14 residues. V was trimmed by 5 bases and J by 3 bases, leaving 13 bases between them. Germline V gene data show CDR1 as MDHEN and CDR2 as SYDVKM. CDR3 in DNA: TGTGCCAGCAGTCCCGATACAGGGTACTATGGCTACACCTTC. Its protein product is CASSPDTGYYGYTF.

Points on this clone: A junction end diverges from the germline sequence, so it may reflect a read error. The gene calls are TRBV7-7 and TRBJ2-5, with 10 bases identical to TRBD2. Germline assignment: CDR1 SSHAT and CDR2 FNYEAQ (reference sequence). There are 15 residues in the CDR3. The CDR3 protein is CASSLSSGGWETQYF. DNA for the CDR3: TGTGCTAGCAGCCTTTCTAGCGGGGGATGGGAGACCCAGTACTTC.

The V gene is TRBV7-9, the J gene TRBJ2-1; TRBD1 might be the D (6 bases). Looked up from germline, CDR1 is SEHNR and CDR2 is FQNEAQ (reference sequence). The CDR3 is 12 residues long. V lost 2 bases to trimming and J lost 9 bases, with 8 bases between them. This CDR3 reads CASSLQGIEQFF. The CDR3 DNA reads as TGTGCCAGCAGCTTACAGGGGATTGAGCAGTTCTTC.

This clone was observed a single time. The chain is built from TRBV10-2 and TRBJ2-7; 11 positions agree with TRBD1. V gave up 7 bases and J gave up 0 bases; unmatched junction bases: 5. The CDR3 sequence is 15 residues long. CDR1 and CDR2 from the germline V gene are WSHSY and SAAADI. CDR3 sequence: CASTPGTGGSYEQYF. In DNA, the CDR3 is TGCGCCAGCACCCCTGGGACAGGGGGCTCCTACGAGCAGTACTTC.

The chain combines TRBV11-2 with TRBJ2-7, with D uncertain. Trimming pared 3 bases from V and 2 bases from J, leaving 8 bases between. CDR1 and CDR2 from the germline V gene are SGHAT and FQNNGV. This CDR3 spans 13 amino acids. CDR3 residues: CASSFVIAYEQYF. Here the CDR3 DNA reads TGTGCCAGCAGCTTCGTGATAGCCTACGAGCAGTACTTC.

This sequence joins TRBV2 and TRBJ1-2; D gene ambiguous. The ends were cut back, 10 bases at V and 4 bases at J, with 13 bases in the middle. CDR1 is SNHLY, CDR2 FYNNEI, per germline. This CDR3 is built from 12 residues. CDR3 nucleotides: TGTGCCACCTCCCTGAACAGCTATGGCTACACCTTC. Translation gives CATSLNSYGYTF.

The chain joins TRBV5-4 to TRBJ2-5, with a tentative D call TRBD2 (5 bases). Trimming removed 4 bases at V and 6 bases at J, with 10 bases between. This CDR3 comprises 12 residues. Looked up from germline, CDR1 is SGHNT and CDR2 is YYREEE (reference sequence). CDR3 in DNA: TGTGCCAGCAGCGCGACCGGGAAGACCCAGTACTTC. This encodes CASSATGKTQYF.

The rearrangement joins TRBV29-1 to TRBJ1-2; 8 bases line up with TRBD1. The J segment lost 4 bases and the V segment lost 8 bases, leaving 15 bases of the junction unmatched. CDR1 is SQVTM and CDR2 is ANQGSEA in the germline V gene. The CDR3 is made up of 15 amino acids. Here the CDR3 DNA reads TGCAGCAACACCCACCGGGGACAGGCTTTCTATGGCTACACCTTC. This gives the protein CSNTHRGQAFYGYTF.

This chain links TRBV5-6 with TRBJ2-2; D gene unclear. The CDR3 contains 14 residues. Trimming took 0 bases from V and 6 from J, leaving 9 bases between them. Germline CDR1 and CDR2: SGHDT and YYEEEE. The CDR3 coding sequence is TGTGCCAGCAGCTTGGTTGTAGCCCCCGGGGAGCTGTTTTTT. It translates to CASSLVVAPGELFF. The full variable domain, its missing parts supplied by reference TRBV5-6 and TRBJ2-2, is DAGVTQSPTHLIKTRGQQVTLRCSPKSGHDTVSWYQQALGQGPQFIFQYYEEEERQRGNFPDRFSGHQFPNYSSELNVNALLLGDSALYLCASSLVVAPGELFFGEGSRLTVL.